The entry below describes one TCR beta chain. The antigen remains unidentified. The data stem from a study of pediatric ulcerative colitis. Background on the study: Most patients had pancolitis, and two had left-sided colitis.

The V gene's germline CDR1 is GTSNPN and CDR2 SVGIG (reference sequence). The CDR3 totals 14 residues. Trimming took off 2 bases at V and 8 bases at J, with 15 bases between the two ends. Assay used: immunoSEQ multiplex PCR; TCRdb lists only in-frame clones, some missing. The sample carries approximately 5,000 clones, 70% to 90% recorded once. Study findings and constraints: A couple of rectal CDR3 clonotypes occurred in all ulcerative colitis patients.

The receptor comes from a boy between 10 and 17 years old with mild ulcerative colitis. This sequence joins TRBV30 and TRBJ1-4; D unresolved. The sample was blood. In DNA form, the CDR3 reads TGTGCCTGGAGTTCGACAAGGGTAATAGAAAAACTGTTTTTT. This encodes CAWSSTRVIEKLFF.